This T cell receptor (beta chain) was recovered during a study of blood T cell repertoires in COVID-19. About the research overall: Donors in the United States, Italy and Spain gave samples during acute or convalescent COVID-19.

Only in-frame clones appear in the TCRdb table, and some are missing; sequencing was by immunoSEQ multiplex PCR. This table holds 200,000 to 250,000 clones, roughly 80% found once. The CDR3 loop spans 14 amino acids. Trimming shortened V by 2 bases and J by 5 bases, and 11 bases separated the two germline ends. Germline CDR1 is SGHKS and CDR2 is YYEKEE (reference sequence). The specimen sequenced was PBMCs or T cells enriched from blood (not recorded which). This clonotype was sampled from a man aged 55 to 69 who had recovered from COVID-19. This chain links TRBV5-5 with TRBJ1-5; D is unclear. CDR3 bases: TGTGCCAGCAGCTTTCTAGGGAGGGATCAGCCCCAGCATTTT. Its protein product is CASSFLGRDQPQHF.